This TCR beta chain is from a study of cytomegalovirus exposure and HLA in healthy donors. The study's findings and limits: The authors later found HLA-associated TCR beta chains more clonally expanded than equally common others.

On this clone: Its matching antigen is unknown.

Primers included in the PCR were 60 Vbeta and 13 Jbeta primers. The table came from immunoSEQ multiplex PCR; TCRdb's copy has only in-frame clones and leaves some out. The sample carries around 100,000 clones, over 60% recorded once. CDR1 is SGHVS, CDR2 FNYEAQ, per germline. The CDR3 contains 14 residues. V was shortened by 1 base and J by 0 bases, with 7 bases between the two germline ends. The gene calls are TRBV7-6 and TRBJ2-7, with no clear D. The sample taken for sequencing was PBMCs. This TCR came from a woman aged 18 to 35 in good health and CMV-seropositive. CDR3 protein: CASSLVPSSYEQYF. In DNA form, the CDR3 reads TGTGCCAGCAGCTTAGTCCCTAGCTCCTACGAGCAGTACTTC.